This T cell receptor beta chain was documented in a study of blood T cell repertoires in COVID-19. Study overall: Whether acute or convalescent, the COVID-19 samples came from the United States, Italy and Spain. In each case, the material was cDNA or gDNA derived from T cells, B-cell-depleted T cells, or PBMCs.

Per the original data handling: Amplification from reference gene primers served as the basis for estimated nucleated cell counts. Sequencing was performed with immunoSEQ multiplex PCR; in TCRdb, only in-frame clones are kept and a portion is missing. The V and J calls and clone size are taken from that table; D and trimming were inferred from the DNA. The data hold roughly 100,000 clones, with more than 85% observed a single time. The CDR3 extends over 13 amino acids. V lost 4 bases and J lost 10, with 17 bases in between. Germline V gene sequence: CDR1 SGDLS, CDR2 YYNGEE. The chain employs TRBV9 and TRBJ1-2, with D perhaps matching TRBD1 (6 bases). This sequence was found in a human donor in a cohort sampled during active COVID-19. Sequencing was done on a sample of peripheral blood. The CDR3 nucleotides read TGTGCCAGCAGCTCCTCGGGGGGCGCGGACTACACCTTC. Translated: CASSSSGGADYTF.